These 17 T cell receptor beta chains came from one sample sequenced in a study of early T cells in non-severe SARS-CoV-2 infection. TCRdb re-analysed the 5' RACE reads in MiXCR, keeping a single row per CDR3 protein. The table lists about 60,000 distinct CDR3 sequences, 8% to 10% of them singletons. The sequenced sample was whole blood. These receptors were taken from an adult who was a healthcare worker with PCR-confirmed SARS-CoV-2 infection or an uninfected control (not recorded which).

Ten or more counts support this clonotype. The chain joins TRBV4-1 to TRBJ2-3; 11 nucleotides line up with TRBD2. V dropped 3 bases and J dropped 11; count of bases not matched to a gene: 7. The CDR3 spans 14 residues. The germline V gene has CDR1 MGHRA and CDR2 YSYEKL. The DNA for the CDR3 is TGCGCCAGCAGCCAGCTAGCGGGAGGCGGGGGGCAGTATTTT. This translates into CASSQLAGGGGQYF.

The DNA of the CDR3 is TGTGCCAGCAGCCAAGGGCCCAGGGGACAGGGGGCCTACGAGCAGTACTTC. The encoded protein is CASSQGPRGQGAYEQYF. The chain uses TRBV14 and TRBJ2-7; 11 positions match TRBD1. CDR1 is SGHDN, CDR2 FVKESK, per germline. The CDR3 runs to 17 residues. With 1 base clipped from V and 2 bases from J, the junction kept 7 bases outside the gene matches.

This clonotype was observed many times. The chain is built from TRBV7-9 and TRBJ1-2; possible D gene TRBD1, 6 bases. The CDR3 is 17 amino acids. Germline loops: CDR1 SEHNR, CDR2 FQNEAQ (reference sequence). The V gene lost 10 bases and the J gene lost 4 bases, with 28 bases spanning the gap. The CDR3 DNA reads TGTGCCACCCAACAGACTGCCGGGAGACAGGTCGGCTATGGCTACACCTTC. As protein: CATQQTAGRQVGYGYTF.

This clonotype has a count of ten or more. The J gene is TRBJ1-1, the V gene TRBV29-1, with 8 nucleotides matching TRBD1. This CDR3 is built from 11 residues. Germline loops: CDR1 SQVTM, CDR2 ANQGSEA. Trimming at V came to 8 bases and at J to 6 bases, leaving 5 bases not matched to a gene. The CDR3 DNA sequence: TGCAGCTCCTACAGGGGGTCTGAAGCTTTCTTT. This codes for CSSYRGSEAFF.

This clonotype was seen ten or more times. The chain carries TRBV5-1 and TRBJ2-1; D gene unclear. V was pared by 2 bases and J by 2 bases, with 14 bases between. The germline V gene has CDR1 SGHRS and CDR2 YFSETQ. The CDR3 covers 16 residues. The DNA of the CDR3 is TGCGCCAGCAGCTTCTTTACCAGGAGCGCCTACAATGAGCAGTTCTTC. It translates to CASSFFTRSAYNEQFF.

In this sample, this clonotype turned up many times. The chain joins TRBV19 to TRBJ1-5; D possibly corresponds to TRBD1 (5 bases). Germline V gene sequence: CDR1 LNHDA, CDR2 SQIVND (reference sequence). The CDR3 runs to 15 residues. Trimming stripped 3 bases from V and 2 bases from J, with 11 bases between. DNA of the CDR3: TGTGCCAGTAGTATCGGGGGACGGGGCAATCAGCCCCAGCATTTT. Protein: CASSIGGRGNQPQHF. Together with reference TRBV19 and TRBJ1-5, the CDR3 gives the full variable domain: DGGITQSPKYLFRKEGQNVTLSCEQNLNHDAMYWYRQDPGQGLRLIYYSQIVNDFQKGDIAEGYSVSREKKESFPLTVTSAQKNPTAFYLCASSIGGRGNQPQHFGDGTRLSIL.

The table lists this clonotype with many counts. The chain employs TRBV21-1 and TRBJ2-7; the table's D call, TRBD1, was not checked against the DNA. TRBV21-1 is deemed a pseudogene. The CDR3 spans 19 residues. CDR3: CASTSLNLPIGGSSYEQYF. In nucleotides, the CDR3 is TGTGCCAGCACCTCACTCAACCTTCCCATCGGGGGATCGTCCTACGAGCAGTACTTC.

The chain combines TRBV20-1 with TRBJ2-7, with TRBD2 matching 8 bases. The ends lost 7 bases at V and 5 bases at J; junction bases unmatched: 7. Germline values: CDR1 DFQATT, CDR2 SNEGSKA (reference sequence). The CDR3 is 12 residues long. The CDR3 DNA is TGCAGTGGCGCGGGGGGAGGGAACGAGCAGTACTTC. It codes for CSGAGGGNEQYF.

Many counts were recorded for this clonotype. The chain recombines TRBV18 with TRBJ1-5; D remains ambiguous. This CDR3 is built from 15 residues. Germline loops: CDR1 KGHSH, CDR2 LQKENI. Trimming removed 3 bases from V and 6 bases from J, with 15 bases in between. The CDR3 DNA reads as TGTGCCAGCTCACCTTCTAGAGATGAGAGTCAGCCCCAGCATTTT. Its translation is CASSPSRDESQPQHF.

This clonotype has at least ten counts. The rearrangement uses TRBV19 and TRBJ2-1; 8 bases are shared with TRBD2. The ends lost 10 bases at V and 0 bases at J; junction bases unmatched: 11. Germline CDR1 and CDR2: LNHDA and SQIVND (reference sequence). The CDR3 runs 16 residues. The CDR3 sequence: CATLSASGSSYNEQFF. DNA of the CDR3: TGTGCCACCTTAAGCGCCAGCGGGAGCTCCTACAATGAGCAGTTCTTC.

The rearrangement links TRBV28 to TRBJ2-7, with 10 positions matching TRBD2. Germline loops: CDR1 MDHEN, CDR2 SYDVKM. The CDR3 is 14 residues long. The V gene end was trimmed by 6 bases and the J gene end by 3 bases; junction bases not matched to a gene: 5. CDR3 region: CASRVLAGDYEQYF. The CDR3 DNA is TGTGCCAGCAGGGTGCTAGCGGGAGACTACGAGCAGTACTTC.

This clonotype was counted between two and nine times. This chain joins TRBV6-2 or TRBV6-3 and TRBJ2-6, with D possibly matching TRBD1 (6 bases). V was clipped by 5 bases and J by 0 bases, with 17 bases between them. From germline, CDR1 is MNHEY and CDR2 SVGEGT. The CDR3 has 18 residues. CDR3: CASSEKGQRISGANVLTF. CDR3 in DNA: TGTGCCAGCAGTGAAAAAGGACAGCGTATCTCTGGGGCCAACGTCCTGACTTTC.

This clonotype was seen more than once but under ten times. A clone one base away is much larger, so this may be a read error. The chain links TRBV29-1 to TRBJ1-1, with TRBD1 identical over 8 bases. The germline V gene encodes CDR1 SQVTM and CDR2 ANQGSEA. After removal of 7 bases from V and 0 bases from J, the junction contained 7 bases not matched to a gene. The CDR3 is 14 residues long. The CDR3 nucleotides are TGCAGCGCTTCCCGGACAGGGATGAACACTGAAGCTTTCTTT. Amino acid sequence: CSASRTGMNTEAFF.

V gene TRBV5-1 combines with J gene TRBJ2-7; 9 bases are a match to TRBD2. The CDR3 length is 16 residues. In germline, CDR1 is SGHRS, CDR2 YFSETQ. After removal of 5 bases from V and 7 bases from J, the junction contained 16 bases not matched to a gene. The CDR3 nucleotides are TGCGCCAGCAGACCTGATAGCGGGAGCTCGGTAAGGGAGCAGTACTTC. Translation: CASRPDSGSSVREQYF.

This clonotype was counted ten times or more. The chain couples TRBV19 to TRBJ1-5; D is unresolved. The germline CDR1 and CDR2 sequences are LNHDA and SQIVND (reference sequence). V shed 7 bases and J shed 0 bases, with 10 bases lying between them. This CDR3 is built from 14 residues. CDR3 region: CASNSGYSNQPQHF. The CDR3, as DNA: TGTGCCAGTAACTCAGGATATAGCAATCAGCCCCAGCATTTT.

This clonotype was seen ten or more times. This sequence joins TRBV20-1 and TRBJ2-4, with D possibly TRBD2 on 5 matching bases. This CDR3 is built from 11 residues. CDR1 DFQATT and CDR2 SNEGSKA come from the germline V gene (reference sequence). The V end was cut by 3 bases, the J end by 9 bases, with 9 bases between. CDR3 region: CSASSEGIQYF. DNA of the CDR3: TGCAGTGCTAGTTCAGAGGGCATTCAGTACTTC.

This rearrangement joins TRBV5-8 to TRBJ1-1; D remains unclear. CDR3 size: 11 residues. From germline, CDR1 is SGHTS and CDR2 YDEGEE. Between the trimmed V and J ends, which lost 6 bases and 2 bases, there was a span of 5 bases. Written as DNA, the CDR3 is TGTGCCAGCACCCCTAACACTGAAGCTTTCTTT. Its translation: CASTPNTEAFF.